The sequence of this T cell receptor (beta chain) was determined in a study of blood T cell repertoires in COVID-19. Study summary: The United States, Italy and Spain provided the acute and convalescent COVID-19 samples. T cells, B-cell-depleted T cells, or PBMCs supplied cDNA or gDNA.

Libraries were prepared by immunoSEQ multiplex PCR; TCRdb keeps only in-frame clonotypes and omits some of them. The sample has some 200,000 clones; around 84% are singletons. CDR3 length: 15 residues. Trimming removed 3 bases at V and 3 bases at J, with 12 bases between. From germline, CDR1 is SGDLS and CDR2 YYNGEE. The receptor was isolated from a man between 35 and 55 years old with active or convalescent COVID-19. Sequences were obtained from peripheral blood. The genes are TRBV9 and TRBJ1-4, with a tentative D call TRBD1 (6 bases). In DNA, the CDR3 is TGTGCCAGCAGCGCGCAGGGGAGTGCTAATGAAAAACTGTTTTTT. This translates into CASSAQGSANEKLFF.